The 24 T cell receptor beta chains in this list originate from one sample, sequenced in a study of blood T cells in healthy people across ages. A second PCR of 7 to 11 cycles used a sample-barcoded 5' primer and a J-beta primer mix. Using its own MiXCR run on the 5' RACE reads, TCRdb lists one record per CDR3 protein. This table has about 1.4 million distinct CDR3 sequences, 59% appearing once. The specimen was blood. Every receptor here comes from a man between 18 and 29 years old in good health.

This clonotype was counted a few times. The chain joins TRBV7-9 to TRBJ2-5; 12 positions match TRBD2. The CDR3 is 17 amino acids. Looked up from germline, CDR1 is SEHNR and CDR2 is FQNEAQ (reference sequence). Unmatched junction bases numbered 4, after V lost 0 bases and J lost 2 bases. This CDR3 is CASSLATSGRFQETQYF. CDR3 coding DNA: TGTGCCAGCAGCTTAGCAACTAGCGGGAGGTTTCAAGAGACCCAGTACTTC.

Notes on this clonotype: This may stem from a read error, because a much larger clone lies one nucleotide away. This sequence joins TRBV9 and TRBJ2-1; unclear D gene. Germline V gene sequence: CDR1 SGDLS, CDR2 YYNGEE. The CDR3 extends over 12 amino acids. CDR3 nucleotides: TGTGCCAGCAGCGTAGCTTACAATGGGCAGTTCTTC. It translates to CASSVAYNGQFF.

Only a few counts were recorded for this clonotype. The rearrangement links TRBV7-2 to TRBJ1-6; D is ambiguous. There are 14 residues in the CDR3. V was cut by 1 base and J by 13 bases, with 14 bases left in between. The germline V gene encodes CDR1 SGHTA and CDR2 FQGNSA. CDR3 sequence reads: CASSLEFGVTPLHF. CDR3 coding DNA: TGTGCCAGCAGCTTAGAGTTTGGGGTAACTCCCCTCCACTTT.

On this clonotype itself: At one boundary the junction diverges from the germline segment, which might be a read error. The V call is TRBV7-2, the J call TRBJ2-3; D is unresolved. Per the germline V gene, CDR1 is SGHTA and CDR2 is FQGNSA. This CDR3 spans 13 amino acids. DNA for the CDR3: TGTGTCAGCAGCTCGCCAACGGCAGATACGCAGTATTTT. Encoded protein: CVSSSPTADTQYF.

The rearrangement joins TRBV4-1 to TRBJ2-3, with D perhaps matching TRBD1 or TRBD2 (5 bases each). Germline CDR1 MGHRA, CDR2 YSYEKL. V was trimmed by 1 base and J by 1 base, leaving 9 bases between them. CDR3 length: 15 amino acids. Here the CDR3 reads CASSQAQGGTDTQYF. The CDR3, as DNA: TGCGCCAGCAGCCAAGCCCAGGGAGGCACAGATACGCAGTATTTT.

The J gene is TRBJ2-3, the V gene TRBV5-6; 7 positions match TRBD1. V shed 3 bases, J shed 2 bases, and the junction held 3 bases outside the gene matches. Germline V CDR1 and CDR2: SGHDT, YYEEEE. This CDR3 has 14 residues. In DNA, the CDR3 is TGTGCCAGCAGCTCGGACAGGCCCACAGATACGCAGTATTTT. Translation gives CASSSDRPTDTQYF. The full variable domain, in which reference TRBV5-6 and TRBJ2-3 provide the parts outside the CDR3, is DAGVTQSPTHLIKTRGQQVTLRCSPKSGHDTVSWYQQALGQGPQFIFQYYEEEERQRGNFPDRFSGHQFPNYSSELNVNALLLGDSALYLCASSSDRPTDTQYFGPGTRLTVL.

The chain links TRBV4-3 to TRBJ2-2, with D possibly matching TRBD1 (6 bases). CDR1 is LGHNA and CDR2 is YSLEER in the germline V gene. V lost 3 bases to trimming and J lost 1 base, with 9 bases between them. This CDR3 is 15 amino acids long. CDR3 bases: TGCGCCAGCAGCCATATGACAGGGAACACCGGGGAGCTGTTTTTT. Protein sequence: CASSHMTGNTGELFF.

V gene TRBV7-9 combines with J gene TRBJ2-5; tentative D call: TRBD1 (6 bases). The J call may be wrong; the DNA end is better matched by TRBJ2-7. Per the germline V gene, CDR1 is SEHNR and CDR2 is FQNEAQ (reference sequence). The CDR3 length is 14 residues. CDR3 coding DNA: TGTGCCAGCAGCTTGATAGGGACATCTTACGAGCAGTACTTC. Protein product: CASSLIGTSYEQYF.

In this sample, this clonotype turned up a few times. The CDR3 reads CASSPQGKWFF. In DNA, the CDR3 is TGTGCCAGCAGTCCTCAGGGAAAGTGGTTCTTC. This rearrangement joins TRBV7-9 to TRBJ2-1, with D maybe TRBD1 (5 bases). The length of the CDR3 is 11 residues. Germline CDR1 is SEHNR and CDR2 is FQNEAQ (reference sequence). Trimming took off 6 bases at V and 15 bases at J, with 15 bases between the two ends.

V gene TRBV15 combines with J gene TRBJ2-1, with D tentatively TRBD2 (6 bases). V was pared by 4 bases and J by 1 base, with 8 bases between. CDR1 is LNHNV and CDR2 is YYDKDF in the germline V gene (reference sequence). The CDR3 consists of 14 residues. The CDR3, as DNA: TGTGCCACCAGCAAACGGGAGTCCTACAATGAGCAGTTCTTC. It is translated as CATSKRESYNEQFF.

The chain links TRBV7-2 to TRBJ2-3, with 9 bases lining up with TRBD2. After removal of 2 bases from V and 1 base from J, the junction contained 4 bases not matched to a gene. The length of the CDR3 is 16 residues. CDR1 and CDR2 from the germline V gene are SGHTA and FQGNSA. This CDR3 is CASSLMVAGGTDTQYF. CDR3 DNA: TGTGCCAGCAGCTTAATGGTAGCGGGAGGCACAGATACGCAGTATTTT.

This clonotype came up once. V and J are TRBV7-9 and TRBJ2-7; unclear D gene. Germline V gene data show CDR1 as SEHNR and CDR2 as FQNEAQ (reference sequence). This CDR3 comprises 15 residues. Trimming stripped 0 bases from V and 0 bases from J, with 9 bases between. CDR3 DNA sequence: TGTGCCAGCAGCTTAGCGAGATCCAGCTCCTACGAGCAGTACTTC. It encodes CASSLARSSSYEQYF.

This chain links TRBV20-1 with TRBJ2-7; the D gene is possibly TRBD1 (6 bases). Germline CDR1 is DFQATT and CDR2 is SNEGSKA (reference sequence). V was cut by 0 bases and J by 0 bases, with 12 bases left in between. The CDR3 spans 15 residues. As DNA, the CDR3 is TGCAGTGCTAGAGATACGAGACAGGACTCCTACGAGCAGTACTTC. Its translation is CSARDTRQDSYEQYF.

This chain links TRBV7-8 with TRBJ2-1; TRBD2 agrees at 11 bases. The V gene end was trimmed by 4 bases and the J gene end by 8 bases; junction bases not matched to a gene: 19. CDR1 is SGHVS, CDR2 FQNEAQ, per germline. This CDR3 spans 19 amino acids. This CDR3 reads CASSSARLAGGLFSHEQFF. The CDR3 bases are TGTGCCAGCAGCTCCGCGCGGCTAGCGGGGGGCCTTTTTTCTCATGAGCAGTTCTTC.

The genes are TRBV6-1 and TRBJ2-3; a possible D gene is TRBD2 (6 bases). The length of the CDR3 is 16 residues. Trimming took off 6 bases at V and 6 bases at J, with 22 bases between the two ends. CDR1 and CDR2 from the germline V gene are MNHNS and SASEGT. In nucleotides, the CDR3 is TGTGCCAGCAGACTACGGAGGGGCCCCAGGGATGATACGCAGTATTTT. This sequence encodes CASRLRRGPRDDTQYF.

The chain uses TRBV20-1 and TRBJ2-7; tentatively, D is TRBD2 (7 bases). Germline CDR1 DFQATT, CDR2 SNEGSKA (reference sequence). This CDR3 region has 16 residues. Trimming pared 5 bases from V and 1 base from J, leaving 21 bases between. CDR3 amino acids: CSALPQRGGFSYEQYF. The CDR3 nucleotides are TGCAGTGCTCTGCCACAAAGGGGGGGGTTTTCCTACGAGCAGTACTTC.

V usage is TRBV5-1 and J usage is TRBJ2-3; 8 bases are a match to TRBD1. After removal of 0 bases from V and 2 bases from J, the junction contained 8 bases not matched to a gene. The CDR3 is made up of 17 amino acids. Germline CDR1 SGHRS, CDR2 YFSETQ. The DNA of the CDR3 is TGCGCCAGCAGCTTGGACGGAGGGACAGGACTCACAGATACGCAGTATTTT. Amino acids: CASSLDGGTGLTDTQYF.

This rearrangement joins TRBV29-1 to TRBJ1-4, with 8 nucleotides matching TRBD1. The CDR3 spans 13 residues. Germline V gene data show CDR1 as SQVTM and CDR2 as ANQGSEA. Trimming took 6 bases from V and 5 from J; bases not matched to a gene: 5. The CDR3 nucleotides are TGCAGCGTAACAACAGGGGGGAATGAAAAACTGTTTTTT. Protein: CSVTTGGNEKLFF.

This clonotype was observed a handful of times. V usage is TRBV14 and J usage is TRBJ1-6, with D uncertain. With 0 bases removed from V and 7 bases from J, the gap between germline ends came to 10 bases. Germline assignment: CDR1 SGHDN and CDR2 FVKESK. CDR3 length equals 15 residues. The CDR3 DNA reads as TGTGCCAGCAGCCAAGATAACTTCGGCAATTCACCCCTCCACTTT. Translation gives CASSQDNFGNSPLHF.

The chain links TRBV27 to TRBJ2-7; D is possibly TRBD2 (7 bases). CDR1 is MNHEY, CDR2 SMNVEV, per germline (reference sequence). The CDR3 length is 15 residues. The germline V and J ends were trimmed by 8 bases and 7 bases, with 24 bases remaining between them. The CDR3 DNA sequence: TGTGCCAGCGCTACCGTAGGGGGGGCGAACAATGAGCAGTACTTC. Translating it yields CASATVGGANNEQYF.

There are a few counts of this clonotype. The V call is TRBV18, the J call TRBJ2-3, with a tentative D call TRBD1 (5 bases). CDR1 KGHSH and CDR2 LQKENI come from the germline V gene. The V and J ends lost 1 base and 4 bases respectively, with 12 bases between them. CDR3 length equals 15 residues. CDR3 in amino acids: CASSPLQGISDTQYF. The CDR3 bases are TGTGCCAGCTCACCACTTCAGGGTATATCAGATACGCAGTATTTT.

The sample holds a few counts of this clonotype. The J gene is TRBJ2-1, the V gene TRBV27; D possibly corresponds to TRBD2 (5 bases). V dropped 5 bases and J dropped 10 bases, with 12 bases sitting between them. Germline lookup yields CDR1 MNHEY and CDR2 SMNVEV (reference sequence). The CDR3 totals 12 residues. The CDR3 is CASSNKRWEQFF. The CDR3 DNA reads TGTGCCAGCAGTAACAAGCGGTGGGAGCAGTTCTTC.

The rearrangement uses TRBV9 and TRBJ2-3, with 8 bases aligning to TRBD1. V shed 4 bases, J shed 4 bases, and the junction held 8 bases outside the gene matches. The V gene's germline CDR1 is SGDLS and CDR2 YYNGEE. The CDR3 consists of 15 residues. CDR3 residues: CASSPGTGDADTQYF. CDR3 nucleotide sequence: TGTGCCAGCAGCCCCGGGACAGGTGACGCAGATACGCAGTATTTT.

This clonotype was recorded once. One end of the junction is discordant with germline, which a read error may explain. This chain joins TRBV10-1 and TRBJ2-1, with no clear D. The J call may be wrong; the DNA end is better matched by TRBJ2-7. This CDR3 comprises 13 residues. Per the germline V gene, CDR1 is WNHNN and CDR2 is SYGVQD (reference sequence). Here the CDR3 reads CAISRDSYNEQYF. The CDR3 DNA sequence: TGTGCCATCAGTCGTGACTCCTACAATGAGCAGTACTTC.